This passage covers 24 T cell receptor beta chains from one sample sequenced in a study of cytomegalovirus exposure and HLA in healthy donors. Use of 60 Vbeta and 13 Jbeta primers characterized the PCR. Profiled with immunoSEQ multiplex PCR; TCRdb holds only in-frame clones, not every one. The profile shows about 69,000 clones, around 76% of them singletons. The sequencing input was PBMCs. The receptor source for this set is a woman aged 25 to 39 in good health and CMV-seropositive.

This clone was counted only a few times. Here the CDR3 DNA reads TGTGCCAGCAGCCTCGACTCCCTCCACAATGAGCAGTTCTTC. Translated, it gives CASSLDSLHNEQFF. The chain is built from TRBV7-9 and TRBJ2-1; D remains ambiguous. CDR1 and CDR2 (germline): SEHNR, FQNEAQ (reference sequence). The CDR3 extends over 14 amino acids. V lost 5 bases to trimming and J lost 5 bases, with 13 bases between them.

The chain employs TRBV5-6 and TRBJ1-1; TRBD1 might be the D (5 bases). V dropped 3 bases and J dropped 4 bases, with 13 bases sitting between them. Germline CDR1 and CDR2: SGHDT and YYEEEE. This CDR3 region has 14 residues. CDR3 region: CASSSPRVRTEAFF. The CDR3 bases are TGTGCCAGCAGCTCCCCCAGGGTGCGCACTGAAGCTTTCTTT.

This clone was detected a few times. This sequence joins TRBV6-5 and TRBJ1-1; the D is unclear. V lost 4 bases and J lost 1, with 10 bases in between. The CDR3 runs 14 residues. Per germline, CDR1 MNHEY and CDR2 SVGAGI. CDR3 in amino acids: CASSLAPKNTEAFF. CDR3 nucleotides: TGTGCCAGCAGTTTGGCACCCAAGAACACTGAAGCTTTCTTT.

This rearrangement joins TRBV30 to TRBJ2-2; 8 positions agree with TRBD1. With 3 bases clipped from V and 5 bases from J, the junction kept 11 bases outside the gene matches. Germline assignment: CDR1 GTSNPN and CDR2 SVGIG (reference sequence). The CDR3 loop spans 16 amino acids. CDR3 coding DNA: TGTGCCTGGAGGGGACCGGGACAGGAAGTTACCGGGGAGCTGTTTTTT. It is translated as CAWRGPGQEVTGELFF.

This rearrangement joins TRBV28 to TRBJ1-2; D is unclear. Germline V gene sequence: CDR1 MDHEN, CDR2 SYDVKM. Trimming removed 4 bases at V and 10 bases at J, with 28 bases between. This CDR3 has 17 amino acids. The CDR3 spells CASSSVMSSTVVVYYTF. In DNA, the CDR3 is TGTGCCAGCAGTTCGGTGATGAGTAGTACCGTAGTAGTCTACTACACCTTC.

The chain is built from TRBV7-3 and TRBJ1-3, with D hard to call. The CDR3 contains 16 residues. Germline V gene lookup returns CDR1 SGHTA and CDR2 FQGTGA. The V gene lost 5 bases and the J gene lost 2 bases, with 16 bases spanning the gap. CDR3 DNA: TGTGCCAGCAGCCACTTCCCTGGAGCCGCTGGAAACACCATATATTTT. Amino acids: CASSHFPGAAGNTIYF.

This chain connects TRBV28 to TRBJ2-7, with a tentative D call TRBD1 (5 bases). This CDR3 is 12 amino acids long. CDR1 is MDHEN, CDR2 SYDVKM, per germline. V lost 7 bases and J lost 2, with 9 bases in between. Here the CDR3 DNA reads TGTGCCAGCAATGGGGCCCCCTACGAGCAGTACTTC. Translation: CASNGAPYEQYF.

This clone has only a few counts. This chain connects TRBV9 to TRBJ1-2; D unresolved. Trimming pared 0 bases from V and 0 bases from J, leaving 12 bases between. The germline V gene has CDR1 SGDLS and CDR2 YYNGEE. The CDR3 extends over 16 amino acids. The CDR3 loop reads CASSVDLADPNYGYTF. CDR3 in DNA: TGTGCCAGCAGCGTAGACCTAGCGGACCCTAACTATGGCTACACCTTC. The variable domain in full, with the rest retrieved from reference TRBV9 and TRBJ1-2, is DSGVTQTPKHLITATGQRVTLRCSPRSGDLSVYWYQQSLDQGLQFLIQYYNGEERAKGNILERFSAQQFPDLHSELNLSSLELGDSALYFCASSVDLADPNYGYTFGSGTRLTVV.

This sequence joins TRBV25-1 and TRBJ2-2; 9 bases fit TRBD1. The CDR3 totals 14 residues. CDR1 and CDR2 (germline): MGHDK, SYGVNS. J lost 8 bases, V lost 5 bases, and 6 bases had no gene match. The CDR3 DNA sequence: TGTGCCAGCAGTCCCGGACAGGGGTTTGGGGAGCTGTTTTTT. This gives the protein CASSPGQGFGELFF.

CDR3 sequence (DNA): TGTGCCAGCAGTCCCTACAGGGGGCGAATCGACGAGCAGTACTTC. Translating gives CASSPYRGRIDEQYF. The V gene is TRBV28, the J gene TRBJ2-7; 9 bases fit TRBD1. The CDR3 runs 15 residues. Germline CDR1 MDHEN, CDR2 SYDVKM. The junction had 10 bases not matched to a gene; V was cut back by 5 bases and J by 5 bases.

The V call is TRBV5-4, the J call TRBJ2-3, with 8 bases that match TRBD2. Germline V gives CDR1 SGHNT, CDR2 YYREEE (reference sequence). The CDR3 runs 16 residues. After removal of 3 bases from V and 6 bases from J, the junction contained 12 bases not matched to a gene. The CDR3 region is CASSSRTSPKEDTQYF. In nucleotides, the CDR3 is TGTGCCAGCAGCTCGAGGACTAGCCCAAAGGAGGATACGCAGTATTTT.

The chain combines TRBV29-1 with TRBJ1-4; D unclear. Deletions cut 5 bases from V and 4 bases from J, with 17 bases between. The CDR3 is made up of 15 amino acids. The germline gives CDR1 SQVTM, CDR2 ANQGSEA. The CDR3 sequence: CSVSKVGEGNEKLFF. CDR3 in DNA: TGCAGCGTTTCGAAGGTGGGAGAGGGTAATGAAAAACTGTTTTTT. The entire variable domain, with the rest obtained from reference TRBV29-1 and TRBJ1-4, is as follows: SAVISQKPSRDICQRGTSLTIQCQVDSQVTMMFWYRQQPGQSLTLIATANQGSEATYESGFVIDKFPISRPNLTFSTLTVSNMSPEDSSIYLCSVSKVGEGNEKLFFGSGTQLSVL.

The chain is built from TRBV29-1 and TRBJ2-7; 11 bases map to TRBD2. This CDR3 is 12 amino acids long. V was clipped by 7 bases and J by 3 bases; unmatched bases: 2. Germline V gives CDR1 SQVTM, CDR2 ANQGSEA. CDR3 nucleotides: TGCAGCGCCGGACTAGCGGGCTACGAGCAGTACTTC. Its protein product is CSAGLAGYEQYF.

As DNA, the CDR3 is TGTGCCAGCAGCCCCGGCGATGGAGTTCATCAGCCCCAGCATTTT. Residues: CASSPGDGVHQPQHF. The chain couples TRBV28 to TRBJ1-5, with D uncertain. The V and J ends lost 6 bases and 5 bases respectively, with 17 bases between them. The CDR3 runs to 15 residues. Per the germline V gene, CDR1 is MDHEN and CDR2 is SYDVKM.

This chain's CDR3 is CASSYNGRTDEQYF. CDR3 DNA sequence: TGTGCCAGCAGTTACAATGGGAGGACCGACGAGCAGTACTTC. The chain carries TRBV6-5 and TRBJ2-7; D perhaps matches TRBD2 (6 bases). The V end was cut by 2 bases, the J end by 5 bases, with 13 bases between. This CDR3 comprises 14 residues. In germline, CDR1 is MNHEY, CDR2 SVGAGI.

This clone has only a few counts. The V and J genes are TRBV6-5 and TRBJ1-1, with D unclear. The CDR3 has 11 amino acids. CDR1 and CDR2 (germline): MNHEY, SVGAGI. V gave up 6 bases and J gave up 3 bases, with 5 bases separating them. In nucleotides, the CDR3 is TGTGCCAGCAGGGGCGACACTGAAGCTTTCTTT. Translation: CASRGDTEAFF.

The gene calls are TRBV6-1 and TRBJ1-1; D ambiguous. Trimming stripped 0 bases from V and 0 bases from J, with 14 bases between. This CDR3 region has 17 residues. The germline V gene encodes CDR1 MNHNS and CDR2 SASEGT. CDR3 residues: CASSEAWREGLNTEAFF. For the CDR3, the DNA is TGTGCCAGCAGTGAAGCATGGAGGGAGGGCCTGAACACTGAAGCTTTCTTT.

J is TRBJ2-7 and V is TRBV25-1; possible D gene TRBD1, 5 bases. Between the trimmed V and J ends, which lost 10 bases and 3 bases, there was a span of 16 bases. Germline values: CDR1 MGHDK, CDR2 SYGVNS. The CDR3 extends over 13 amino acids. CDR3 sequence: CAIRRQGVYEQYF. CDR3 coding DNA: TGTGCCATTAGGCGACAAGGGGTCTACGAGCAGTACTTC.

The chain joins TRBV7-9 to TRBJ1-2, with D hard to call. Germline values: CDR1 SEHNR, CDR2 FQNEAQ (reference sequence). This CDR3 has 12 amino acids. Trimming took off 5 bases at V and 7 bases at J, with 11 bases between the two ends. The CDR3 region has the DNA TGTGCCAGCAGCCCGCGTAGCCTTGGCTACACCTTC. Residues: CASSPRSLGYTF.

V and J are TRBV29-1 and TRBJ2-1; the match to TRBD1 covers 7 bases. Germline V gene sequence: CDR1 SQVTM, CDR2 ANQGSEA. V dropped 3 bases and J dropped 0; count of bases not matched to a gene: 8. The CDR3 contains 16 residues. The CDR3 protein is CSVEGRQGRSYNEQFF. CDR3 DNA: TGCAGCGTTGAGGGAAGACAGGGACGCTCCTACAATGAGCAGTTCTTC.

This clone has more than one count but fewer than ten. DNA for the CDR3: TGTGCCAGCAGCCATAGGACAGGGGGTCTTGGCCAGCCCCAGCATTTT. The encoded protein is CASSHRTGGLGQPQHF. The chain has TRBV28 and TRBJ1-5, with 10 bases matching TRBD1. The CDR3 has 16 residues. Germline trimming cut 6 bases from V and 7 bases from J; bases unmatched to any gene: 12. Looked up from germline, CDR1 is MDHEN and CDR2 is SYDVKM. Using reference TRBV28 and TRBJ1-5 for the parts outside the CDR3, the full variable domain is DVKVTQSSRYLVKRTGEKVFLECVQDMDHENMFWYRQDPGLGLRLIYFSYDVKMKEKGDIPEGYSVSREKKERFSLILESASTNQTSMYLCASSHRTGGLGQPQHFGDGTRLSIL.

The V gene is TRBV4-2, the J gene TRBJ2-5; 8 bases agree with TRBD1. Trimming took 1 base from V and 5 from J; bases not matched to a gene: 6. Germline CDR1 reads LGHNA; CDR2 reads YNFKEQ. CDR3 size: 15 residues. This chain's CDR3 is CASSQAQGVWETQYF. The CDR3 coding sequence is TGTGCCAGCAGCCAAGCACAGGGGGTGTGGGAGACCCAGTACTTC.

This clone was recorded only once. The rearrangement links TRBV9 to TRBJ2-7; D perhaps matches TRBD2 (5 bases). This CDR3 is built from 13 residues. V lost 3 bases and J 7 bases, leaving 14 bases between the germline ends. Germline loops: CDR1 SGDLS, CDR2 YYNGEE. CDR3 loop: CASSGLGVGEQYF. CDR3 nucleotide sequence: TGTGCCAGCAGCGGCCTCGGGGTGGGGGAGCAGTACTTC.

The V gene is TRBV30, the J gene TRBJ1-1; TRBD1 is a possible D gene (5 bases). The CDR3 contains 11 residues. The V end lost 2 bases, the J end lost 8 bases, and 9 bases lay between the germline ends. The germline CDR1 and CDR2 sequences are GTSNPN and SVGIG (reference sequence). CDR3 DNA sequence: TGTGCCTGGAGTATTGGGGCGGAAGCTTTCTTT. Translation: CAWSIGAEAFF. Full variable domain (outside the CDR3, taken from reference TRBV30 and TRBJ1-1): SQTIHQWPATLVQPVGSPLSLECTVEGTSNPNLYWYRQAAGRGLQLLFYSVGIGQISSEVPQNLSASRPQDRQFILSSKKLLLSDSGFYLCAWSIGAEAFFGQGTRLTVV.